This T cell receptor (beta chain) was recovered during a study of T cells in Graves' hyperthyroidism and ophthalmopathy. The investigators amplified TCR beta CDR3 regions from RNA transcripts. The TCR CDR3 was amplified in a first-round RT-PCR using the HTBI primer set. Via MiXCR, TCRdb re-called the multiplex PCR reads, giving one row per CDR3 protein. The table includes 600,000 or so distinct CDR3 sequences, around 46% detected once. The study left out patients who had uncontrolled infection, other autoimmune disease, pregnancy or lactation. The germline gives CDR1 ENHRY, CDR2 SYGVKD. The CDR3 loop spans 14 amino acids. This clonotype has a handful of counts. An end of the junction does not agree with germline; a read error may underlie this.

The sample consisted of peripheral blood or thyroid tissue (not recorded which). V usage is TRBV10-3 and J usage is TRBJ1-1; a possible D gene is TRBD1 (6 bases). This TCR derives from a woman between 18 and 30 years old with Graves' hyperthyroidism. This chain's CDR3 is CASSLTSRGTEAFF. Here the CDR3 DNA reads TGTGCCAGCAGTTTAACCTCCAGGGGCACTGAAGCTTTCTTT.